Described below is a single TCR beta chain sequence and its context. Its specific antigen is unknown. No much larger clonotype is one base removed from it; base qualities were not supplied. The source of the sample is a study of cytomegalovirus exposure and HLA in healthy donors listed by TCRdb under 2017. With regard to the full study: In an earlier analysis of some 610 of the donors, 250 to 350 Gb of sequence data and 90 million to 120 million unique TCR beta sequences from 180 million or so T cells were reported. To study patterns of TCR occurrence, a later analysis re-analyzed previously published TCR beta repertoires from 700 or so donors and added high-resolution HLA genotyping. The study used immunosequencing to profile the T cell repertoires of some 600 subjects and linked those repertoires to cytomegalovirus serostatus. The number of donors typed differed by locus, with about 629-630 for A, B, C, DRB1 and DQB1, 522 for DQA1, 606 for DPA1, and approximately 470 for DPB1. Donor age, sex, ethnicity and CMV serostatus were compiled together with the repertoire data. All discovery cohort repertoires had been generated using a single sequencing platform. Along with the approximately 700-subject first cohort, a separate validation cohort of over a hundred different subjects was used. Of the roughly 400 genotyped donors, about 80% fell in the genetic ancestry cluster associated with self-reported Caucasian donors. Rather than drawing on any new phenotypic data, the later analysis identified candidate immune exposures from TCR beta sequences and the way those sequences occurred across donors. The study was designed to test whether signatures of past pathogen exposure could be identified by cataloging public T cell receptors. Among a few hundred genotyped donors of the cohort, an average of roughly 240,000 unique TCR beta nucleotide sequences were sequenced per donor, about a sixth of them non-productive. Both class I and class II loci were covered by HLA typing, at four-digit resolution. Roughly 5 DR-DQ haplotypes were handled as single units for association and clustering, since linkage in the cohort was strong. An early release that covered about 600 HLA-typed donors contained around 300 gigabases of sequencing data and 80 million or so unique TCR sequences. In an earlier analysis of several hundred of the donors, high-throughput TCR beta sequencing was used to judge whether each TCR beta V gene segment behaved as functional or pseudogenic. To predict cytomegalovirus infection status, the study brought together high-throughput TCR immunosequencing, statistical association of individual TCRs with disease status, and machine learning. Genome-wide SNP genotypes for about 60% of the roughly 670 donors were used in a later genetic analysis, which treated that subset as a discovery cohort.

V is cut by 6 bases and J by 4 bases, and the space between the germline ends is 18 bases. Reading the germline V gene gives CDR1 KGHSH and CDR2 LQKENI. The CDR3 starts with the cysteine, ends with the phenylalanine, and has 15 residues. Just the 45-base CDR3 DNA is kept, in frame starting at base 1. The cohort comprised some 730 healthy bone marrow donors. Cohort members were all nominally healthy when sampled, although unrecorded immune exposures were likely present. The donor was CMV seropositive and was included in the group of some 290 seropositive cohort members. Each donor provided a peripheral blood sample, and peripheral blood mononuclear cells were used for TCR beta sequencing. The Qiagen DNeasy Blood Extraction Kit was used to extract genomic DNA from the blood cell samples. The method was the immunoSEQ multiplex PCR assay. For the multiplex PCR, a mixture combining 60 forward primers for TCR Vbeta segments and 13 reverse primers for TCR Jbeta segments was used. The CDR3 region of rearranged TCR beta genes was amplified from genomic DNA by a multiplex PCR assay. The amplified TCR beta libraries were sequenced on the Illumina HiSeq System as 87-base-pair reads. The study's own analysis went as follows. In a later analysis, 80 million or so unique TCR beta chains were counted across the roughly 670 repertoires, and roughly 10 million of these chains were shared by at least two donors. A nearest-neighbor algorithm error-corrected the raw reads and collapsed the reads into unique sequences, merging closely related sequences to remove PCR and sequencing errors. CDR3 sequences were aligned to IMGT reference sequences to assign V, D and J gene segments. Each retained sequence needed at least a six-nucleotide match to both a V gene segment and a J gene segment. Rearrangements were called productive when the CDR3 lacked stop codons and stayed in frame with V and J; all others were non-productive. Following IMGT convention, CDR3 was defined as the stretch from the second conserved V-encoded cysteine to the conserved J-encoded phenylalanine. The earlier analysis of 587 of the donors excluded any sequence lacking an unambiguous match to a single V gene segment. In an earlier analysis of 587 of the donors, a V segment was called functional when productive rearrangements were above 56.7%, and segregating when the standard deviation between donors exceeded 5%. A statistical classification framework was built for diagnosing cytomegalovirus status from the catalog of TCR beta chain sequences. In a later analysis, V and J genes were assigned by comparing TCR nucleotide sequences against IMGT/GENE-DB human TR gene sequences. The TCRdist pipeline was used in a later analysis to assign CDR3 sequences and most-parsimonious VDJ recombination scenarios. In a later analysis, every TCR beta chain was defined by the combination of its CDR3 amino acid sequence and its V-gene family, and reads without a unique V-gene family were dropped. A later analysis removed 550 to 700 highly shared, low-generation-probability nucleotide sequences to deal with suspected cross-contamination and a sequencing artifact. For each public chain, a later analysis derived a clonal expansion index from normalized ranks of inferred template counts within each repertoire. In a later analysis, generation probabilities were computed with a VDJ recombination model fitted to out-of-frame rearrangements, and the resulting probabilities were checked against IGoR. A later analysis scored TCR-TCR, TCR-HLA and TCR-CMV co-occurrence with hypergeometric tests, applying a repertoire-size bias correction to TCR pairs. To estimate false discovery rates, a later analysis permuted the HLA or CMV assignments 20 times. In a later analysis, co-occurring TCRs were grouped using DBSCAN, and TCRdist sequence similarity was added for clustering within HLA-allele-positive subsets. Repertoires with fewer than 30,000 or more than 120,000 public chains, plus five repertoires with anomalous nucleotide sharing, were excluded from co-occurrence clustering. TCRdb's version of the immuneACCESS table is confined to in-frame rearrangements and falls short of the full clone set. An unresolved V gene accounts for under half of the shortfall where checked; the remainder is of unknown origin. V and J calls and clone size are given by that table; D and trimming were obtained from the DNA. The sample table holds roughly 160,000 clones, of which about four fifths were seen once. The ten largest make up 7% of the sample.

What the work shows at the level of the full study, not this receptor alone: In vitro tests confirmed that a few of the cytomegalovirus-associated TCR beta chains recognize cytomegalovirus antigens. In this cohort, only TCR beta chains were sequenced, and detectable features were limited by the absence of alpha or paired-chain data. The classifier was reported to diagnose cytomegalovirus status with high specificity and sensitivity in both the original cohort and the validation cohort. Most CMV-associated TCR beta chains appeared to be HLA-restricted in a later analysis, and the HLA associations seemed to be driven largely by CMV exposure. A further reported finding was that TCR beta sequences accurately predicted the HLA-A and HLA-B alleles for most subjects in the first cohort. Specific HLA alleles were associated with more than 15,000 TCR beta sequences at a false discovery rate of 0.05 in a later analysis. Because some donors lacked HLA typing at each locus, the association tests relied only on the typed subset. The 87-base-pair reads could not distinguish some IMGT-functional V segments, including TRBV6-2 and TRBV6-3, so those segments were excluded. It was suggested by the authors that the approach could potentially be generalized to other disease states and immunological phenotypes. A later genetic analysis associated a missense DCLRE1C variant with V-gene and J-gene trimming of TCR beta chains, and an independent cohort replicated the association. CMV serostatus was the only immune exposure information available for the cohort. In a later analysis, several top co-occurrence clusters were reported to appear linked to parvovirus B19, influenza, CMV and Epstein-Barr virus. In a later analysis, HLA-associated TCR beta chains were found to be more clonally expanded and to have lower generation probabilities than equally common non-associated chains. In an earlier analysis of some 640 of the donors, most TCR beta V segments were observed in productive rearrangements about 90% or about 30% of the time, broadly matching IMGT annotations. A total of around 150 TCR beta chains were listed by the study as associated with cytomegalovirus. A cluster of highly shared sequence variants was judged likely to represent a technical artifact of the sequencing pipeline. In a later analysis, the rate of TCR association differed among HLA loci, with DRB1 alleles having the most associated TCRs and HLA-C alleles having the fewest. Presence/absence analyses assumed roughly uniform sequencing depth across donors, an assumption that may not hold. Strong co-occurrence of HLA alleles, especially DR and DQ, made assigning TCR associations to individual alleles difficult. Across donors, most TCR sequences were observed very rarely, whereas some public TCRs were present in many individuals. In a later genetic analysis, fewer N-insertions in productive TCRs were reported among donors in an Asian-associated ancestry cluster than the roughly 700-donor mean. Because counts were too low, roughly 17 rarely observed V segments, including chromosome 9 orphons, were left out of the earlier analysis of over 550 of the donors. Correlated functional status among segregating V segments might be attributable to linkage disequilibrium, but an unknown experimental factor could not be ruled out.

Sequencing used PBMCs. This TCR derives from a woman younger than 45 in good health and CMV-seropositive. The chain joins TRBV18 to TRBJ1-2; a tentative D call is TRBD1 (5 bases match). The CDR3 is CASSLPARVGYGYTF. The nucleotide sequence is TGTGCCAGCTCCCTACCGGCCAGGGTGGGCTATGGCTACACCTTC.